These T cell receptor beta chains were read from a single sample in a study of coeliac disease. Here immunoSEQ multiplex PCR was the method, and the copy in TCRdb shows in-frame clones only, minus some. The repertoire holds several thousand clones, with about two thirds as singletons. What was sequenced was lamina propria lymphocytes from the gut. The receptors were gathered from a man younger than 40 with celiac disease. CDR3s include the opening cysteine and the closing phenylalanine or tryptophan. The order of the fields is V gene, J gene, D gene, clone size, CDR3 DNA, CDR3 protein. The D gene is left open where the match is weak. Clone size is not always given. Where it is, it says once, few, many or a class for expanded clones.

TRBV28	TRBJ2-2	TRBD2	-	TGTGCCAGTAGTAGATCGACTAGCGGAGCGAACACCGGGGAGCTGTTTTTT	CASSRSTSGANTGELFF
TRBV30	TRBJ1-5	-	few	TGTGCCTGGAGCGCCGACAGTAGTCAGCCCCAGCATTTT	CAWSADSSQPQHF
TRBV11-3	TRBJ2-2	-	-	TGTGCCAGCAGCTTAGGACAGAACACCGGGGAGCTGTTTTTT	CASSLGQNTGELFF
TRBV6-6	TRBJ2-3	TRBD2	few	TGTGCCAGCAGTTTCGGACTAGCGGGGAACACAGATACGCAGTATTTT	CASSFGLAGNTDTQYF
TRBV2	TRBJ2-4	TRBD2	medium-sized	TGTGCCAGCATCGGGACTAGCGGGGGGATAGCCAAAAACATTCAGTACTTC	CASIGTSGGIAKNIQYF
TRBV28	TRBJ2-3	TRBD2	few	TGTGCCAGCAGCCCTATGCAGCGGGGATTCACAGATACGCAGTATTTT	CASSPMQRGFTDTQYF
TRBV15	TRBJ1-5	-	-	TGTGCCACCAGCAGAGACGGTAGCAATCAGCCCCAGCATTTT	CATSRDGSNQPQHF
TRBV28	TRBJ1-1	-	few	TGTGCCAGCAGTTTGTGGGGCAGGCAAGGTACTGAAGCTTTCTTT	CASSLWGRQGTEAFF
TRBV28	TRBJ2-3	TRBD2	-	TGTGCCAGCAGTTTGCGGGAGGGCCGGGATACGCAGTATTTT	CASSLREGRDTQYF
TRBV7-9	TRBJ1-2	-	-	TGTGCCAGCAGATTCGGGGGGGGCGGCTACACCTTC	CASRFGGGGYTF
TRBV7-6	TRBJ1-4	-	-	TGTGCCAGCAGCTTACAGGCAACTAATGAAAAACTGTTTTTT	CASSLQATNEKLFF